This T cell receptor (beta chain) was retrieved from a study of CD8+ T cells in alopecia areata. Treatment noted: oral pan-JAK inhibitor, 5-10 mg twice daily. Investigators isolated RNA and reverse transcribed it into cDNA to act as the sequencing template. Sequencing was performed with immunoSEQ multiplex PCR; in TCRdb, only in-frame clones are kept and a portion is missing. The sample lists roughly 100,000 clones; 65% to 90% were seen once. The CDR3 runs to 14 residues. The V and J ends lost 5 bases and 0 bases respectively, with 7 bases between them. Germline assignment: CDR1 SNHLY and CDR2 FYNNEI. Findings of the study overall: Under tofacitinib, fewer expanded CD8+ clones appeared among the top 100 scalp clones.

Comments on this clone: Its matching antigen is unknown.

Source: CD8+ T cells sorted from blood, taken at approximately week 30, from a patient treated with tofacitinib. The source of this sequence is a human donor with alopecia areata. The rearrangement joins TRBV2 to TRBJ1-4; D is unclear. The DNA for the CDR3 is TGTGCCAGCAGTAGAAGAACAACTAATGAAAAACTGTTTTTT. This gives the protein CASSRRTTNEKLFF. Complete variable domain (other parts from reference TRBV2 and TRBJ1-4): EPEVTQTPSHQVTQMGQEVILRCVPISNHLYFYWYRQILGQKVEFLVSFYNNEISEKSEIFDDQFSVERPDGSNFTLKIRSTKLEDSAMYFCASSRRTTNEKLFFGSGTQLSVL.